This T cell receptor beta chain was obtained from a study of cytomegalovirus exposure and HLA in healthy donors. In the case of this clone: Its antigen is undetermined.

CDR3 length: 18 residues. Deletions cut 0 bases from V and 7 bases from J, with 21 bases between. CDR1 and CDR2 from the germline V gene are MGHRA and YSYEKL. Vbeta (60) and Jbeta (13) primers were used in the PCR. The repertoire was sequenced with immunoSEQ multiplex PCR; TCRdb's copy has only in-frame clones and lacks some. The sample carries 99,000 or so clones, roughly 76% recorded once. Study outcomes and limitations: Reportedly, cytomegalovirus status was diagnosed with high sensitivity and specificity. Earlier analysis yielded a pattern in which most TCR beta V segments were productive about 90% or about 30% of the time. Overall, around 150 TCR beta chains were annotated as cytomegalovirus-associated.

The sequenced sample was PBMCs. The clonotype originates from a man aged 30-40 years in good health and CMV-seropositive. V usage is TRBV4-1 and J usage is TRBJ1-4; D is perhaps TRBD1 (6 bases). CDR3 sequence (DNA): TGCGCCAGCAGCCAAGACCTAACTACTCGGGGGGCGGGTGAAAAACTGTTTTTT. The encoded protein is CASSQDLTTRGAGEKLFF.